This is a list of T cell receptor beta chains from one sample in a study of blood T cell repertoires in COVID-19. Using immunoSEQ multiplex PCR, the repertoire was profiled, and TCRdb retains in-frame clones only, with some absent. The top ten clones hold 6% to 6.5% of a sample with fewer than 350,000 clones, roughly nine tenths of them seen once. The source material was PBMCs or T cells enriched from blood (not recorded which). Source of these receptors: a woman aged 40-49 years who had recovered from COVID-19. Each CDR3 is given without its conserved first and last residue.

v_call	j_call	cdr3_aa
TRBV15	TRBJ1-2	ATSRDRTGEGYGYT
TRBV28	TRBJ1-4	ATLGGFREKLF
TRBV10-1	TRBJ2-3	ASSAGDTQY
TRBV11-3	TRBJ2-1	ASSLGGGHNEQF
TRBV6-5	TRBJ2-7	ATRQSGRASEQY
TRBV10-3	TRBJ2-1	AISESSLGDLGLAGGDEQF
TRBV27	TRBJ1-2	ASGQLTGGAGGYT
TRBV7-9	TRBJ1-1	ASSEGQGSTEAF
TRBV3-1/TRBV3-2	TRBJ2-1	ASSPSPGTSGRGEQF
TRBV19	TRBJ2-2	ASSPGGRQGNVGPGELF
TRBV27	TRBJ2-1	ASSLMTVSSYNEQF
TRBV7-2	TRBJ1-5	ASSLGSGQPQH
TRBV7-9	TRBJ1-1	ASSSQGYTEAF
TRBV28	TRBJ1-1	ASSPGAHTEAF
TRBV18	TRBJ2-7	ASQQGGSYEQY
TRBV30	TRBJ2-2	AWSVYGYTGELF
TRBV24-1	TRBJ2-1	ATSDVDNEQF
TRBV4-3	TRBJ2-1	ASSQGRWGASGLTHNEQF